The rows below give T cell receptor beta chains drawn from one sample of a study of shared clonotypes between healthy human individuals. Here immunoSEQ multiplex PCR was the method, and the copy in TCRdb shows in-frame clones only, minus some. The sample has roughly 2.2 million clones, under 95% seen once. The source material was naive CD4+ T cells from PBMCs. The source of these receptors is a man between 18 and 29 years old in good health. Some clones in this sample may be carry-over from other donors' samples. CDR3s leave out the opening cysteine and the closing phenylalanine or tryptophan.

ASSQEPGLIEKLF	TRBJ1-4	TRBV4-3
ASSVLARSGTQY	TRBJ2-5	TRBV6-5
ASSTRAQDEQY	TRBJ2-7	TRBV4-1
ASRRLDYNEQF	TRBJ2-1	TRBV6-1
ASSHVSGRAWNEQF	TRBJ2-1	TRBV5-6
ASSQRMARAGTQY	TRBJ2-3	TRBV7-9
ASRRTGSTDTQY	TRBJ2-3	TRBV27
ASSAIIQGLAGNTIY	TRBJ1-3	TRBV28
ASSLTSSGRTDTQY	TRBJ2-3	TRBV7-9
ASSRQGRNYGYT	TRBJ1-2	TRBV19
ASSITGGYSNQPQH	TRBJ1-5	TRBV19
ASSQTFGGASQPQH	TRBJ1-5	TRBV28
ASSRQGTEAF	TRBJ1-1	TRBV7-9
ASSPSVSGANVLT	TRBJ2-6	TRBV4-3
ASSATTVGGYT	TRBJ1-2	TRBV9
ASSSPGTRGATDTQY	TRBJ2-3	TRBV28
ASSEGRVDPQH	TRBJ1-5	TRBV6-1
SVERQGVGGYT	TRBJ1-2	TRBV29-1
ASSPNRGTGNTIY	TRBJ1-3	TRBV28
SASHGSGLY	TRBJ2-5	TRBV20-1
ARRGAGYT	TRBJ1-2	TRBV30
ASSWDRGNTGELF	TRBJ2-2	TRBV7-8
ASSPSRGSGNTIY	TRBJ1-3	TRBV28
ASSLVPRGGTGYNEQF	TRBJ2-1	TRBV5-1
ASSRIQGNGELF	TRBJ2-2	TRBV7-2
ASSIQTSSYNEQF	TRBJ2-1	TRBV5-1
ASSLGGTSFDEQY	TRBJ2-7	TRBV5-1
ASSRGNGQPQH	TRBJ1-5	TRBV5-1
ASSLAGQSHNEKLF	TRBJ1-4	TRBV5-1
SVGRTPTGEGYT	TRBJ1-2	TRBV29-1
ASSATGTSGSLEQF	TRBJ2-1	TRBV9
ASSRTAKNEKLF	TRBJ1-4	TRBV5-1
ASSPGGAETQY	TRBJ2-5	TRBV18
AISSLQGDYNEQY	TRBJ2-7	TRBV10-3
ASQGIGRANQPQH	TRBJ1-5	TRBV2
ASSPPSQREDEQY	TRBJ2-7	TRBV18
GSGGAGVIREQF	TRBJ2-1	TRBV28
ASSSDGPSYNEQF	TRBJ2-1	TRBV5-1
ASEKETEGEQY	TRBJ2-7	TRBV2
ASSYSPGPGGF	TRBJ2-1	TRBV6-5
ASSIDRGHYGYT	TRBJ1-2	TRBV19
ALRGLGANTEAF	TRBJ1-1	TRBV2
ASSQSDRGELETQY	TRBJ2-5	TRBV23-1